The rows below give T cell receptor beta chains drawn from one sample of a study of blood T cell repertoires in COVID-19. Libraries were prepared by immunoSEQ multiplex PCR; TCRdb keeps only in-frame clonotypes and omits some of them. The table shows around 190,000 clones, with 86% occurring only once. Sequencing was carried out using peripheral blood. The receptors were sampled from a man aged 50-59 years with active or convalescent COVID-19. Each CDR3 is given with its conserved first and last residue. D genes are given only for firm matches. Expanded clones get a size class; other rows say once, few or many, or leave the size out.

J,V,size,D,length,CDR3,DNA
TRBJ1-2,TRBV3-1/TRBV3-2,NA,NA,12,CASSQDWSGYTF,TGTGCCAGCAGCCAGGATTGGAGCGGCTACACCTTC
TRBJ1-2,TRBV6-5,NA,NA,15,CASSYTPGGVGGYTF,TGTGCCAGCAGTTACACCCCGGGGGGGGTAGGCGGCTACACCTTC
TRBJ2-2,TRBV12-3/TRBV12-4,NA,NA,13,CASRPVAPGELFF,TGTGCCAGCAGGCCCGTAGCCCCCGGGGAGCTGTTTTTT
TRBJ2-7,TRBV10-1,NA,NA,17,CASGPRGGVRISYEQYF,TGCGCCAGCGGACCAAGGGGTGGGGTCCGTATCTCCTACGAGCAGTACTTC
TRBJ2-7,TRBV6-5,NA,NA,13,CASSYEASYEQYF,TGTGCCAGCAGTTACGAGGCTTCCTACGAGCAGTACTTC
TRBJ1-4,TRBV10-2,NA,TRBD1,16,CASRTTGVATNEKLFF,TGCGCCAGCAGGACGACAGGGGTCGCAACTAATGAAAAACTGTTTTTT
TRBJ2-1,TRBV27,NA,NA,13,CASSLGWGDEQFF,TGTGCCAGCAGTTTAGGATGGGGCGATGAGCAGTTCTTC
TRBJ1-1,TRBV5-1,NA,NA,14,CASSLAGANTEAFF,TGCGCCAGCAGCTTGGCTGGGGCCAACACTGAAGCTTTCTTT
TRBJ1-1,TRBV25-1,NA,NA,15,CASSETAVGKTEAFF,TGTGCCAGCAGTGAAACGGCGGTAGGAAAAACTGAAGCTTTCTTT
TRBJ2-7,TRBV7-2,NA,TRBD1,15,CASSLGQGDLYEQYF,TGTGCCAGCAGCTTAGGTCAGGGGGATCTCTACGAGCAGTACTTC
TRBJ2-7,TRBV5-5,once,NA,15,CASSYDLTAIYEQYF,TGTGCCAGCAGCTACGACTTGACTGCTATCTACGAGCAGTACTTC
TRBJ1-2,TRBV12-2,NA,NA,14,CASRPLASLTRYTF,TGTGCAAGTCGCCCTCTAGCCAGTTTGACTCGCTACACCTTC
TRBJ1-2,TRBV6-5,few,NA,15,CASRSTIGGNYGYTF,TGTGCCAGCAGGTCCACTATCGGAGGGAACTATGGCTACACCTTC
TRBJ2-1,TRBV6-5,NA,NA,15,CASSYTRGIENEQFF,TGTGCCAGCAGTTATACACGGGGGATTGAGAATGAGCAGTTCTTC
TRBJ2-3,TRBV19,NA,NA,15,CASRRLELSTDTQYF,TGTGCCAGTAGGAGACTAGAGTTGAGCACAGATACGCAGTATTTT
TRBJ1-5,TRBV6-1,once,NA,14,CASSEERSNQPQHF,TGTGCCAGCAGTGAAGAACGGAGCAATCAGCCCCAGCATTTT
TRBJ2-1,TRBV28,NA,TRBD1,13,CASSAGGYNEQFF,TGTGCCAGCAGTGCAGGGGGATACAATGAGCAGTTCTTC
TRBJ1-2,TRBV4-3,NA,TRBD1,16,CASSQTGVVANYGYTF,TGCGCCAGCAGCCAGACAGGGGTAGTTGCAAACTATGGCTACACCTTC
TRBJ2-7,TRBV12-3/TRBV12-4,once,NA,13,CASAPTGSYEQYF,TGTGCCAGCGCCCCGACAGGTTCCTACGAGCAGTACTTC
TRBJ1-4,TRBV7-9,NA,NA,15,CASSPYGADNEKLFF,TGTGCCAGCAGCCCGTACGGCGCGGATAATGAAAAACTGTTTTTT
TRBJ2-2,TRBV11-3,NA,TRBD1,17,CASSPNLDRERTGELFF,TGTGCCAGCAGCCCAAACCTGGACAGGGAAAGAACCGGGGAGCTGTTTTTT
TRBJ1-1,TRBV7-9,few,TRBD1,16,CASSLTQGQGRAEAFF,TGTGCCAGCAGCCTAACCCAGGGACAGGGAAGGGCTGAAGCTTTCTTT
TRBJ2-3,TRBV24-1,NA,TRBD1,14,CATSGETGRDTQYF,TGTGCCACCAGTGGTGAGACAGGGAGAGATACGCAGTATTTT
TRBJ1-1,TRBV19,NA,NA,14,CASSISSGDTEAFF,TGTGCCAGTAGTATAAGTTCGGGGGACACTGAAGCTTTCTTT
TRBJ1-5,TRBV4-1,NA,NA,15,CASSTNRDGNQPQHF,TGCGCCAGCAGCACCAACAGGGATGGCAATCAGCCCCAGCATTTT
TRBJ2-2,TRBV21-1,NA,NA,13,CASRPGPREELFF,TGTGCCAGCAGGCCGGGTCCACGGGAGGAGCTGTTTTTT
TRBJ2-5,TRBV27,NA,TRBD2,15,CASTATSGSWETQYF,TGTGCCAGCACCGCGACTAGCGGGAGTTGGGAGACCCAGTACTTC
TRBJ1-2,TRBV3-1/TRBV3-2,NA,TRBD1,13,CASSQEGGFGYTF,TGTGCCAGCAGCCAAGAAGGGGGCTTTGGCTACACCTTC
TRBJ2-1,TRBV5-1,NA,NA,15,CASSSPKSSYNEQFF,TGCGCCAGCAGCTCCCCCAAGAGCTCCTACAATGAGCAGTTCTTC
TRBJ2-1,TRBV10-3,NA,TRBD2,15,CATKGHSGSNDEQFF,TGTGCCACCAAAGGCCATAGCGGGAGTAACGATGAGCAGTTCTTC
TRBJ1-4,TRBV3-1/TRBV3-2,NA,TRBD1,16,CASSQDFEGAGEKLFF,TGTGCCAGCAGCCAAGATTTTGAGGGGGCAGGCGAAAAACTGTTTTTT
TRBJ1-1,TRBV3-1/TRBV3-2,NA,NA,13,CASTPGANTEAFF,TGTGCCAGCACCCCCGGAGCGAACACTGAAGCTTTCTTT
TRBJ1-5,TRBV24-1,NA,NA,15,CATSPGTGGDQPQHF,TGTGCCACCAGTCCGGGGACGGGGGGAGATCAGCCCCAGCATTTT
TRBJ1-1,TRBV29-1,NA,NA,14,CSVELPPRDTEAFF,TGCAGCGTTGAACTACCGCCGAGGGACACTGAAGCTTTCTTT
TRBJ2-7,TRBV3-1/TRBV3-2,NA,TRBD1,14,CASSQGTGEYEQYF,TGTGCCAGCAGCCAGGGGACAGGAGAGTACGAGCAGTACTTC
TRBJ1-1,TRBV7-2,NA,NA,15,CASSGGQQVDTEAFF,TGTGCCAGCAGCGGCGGACAGCAGGTGGACACTGAAGCTTTCTTT
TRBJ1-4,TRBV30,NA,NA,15,CAWSIPGGPFEKLFF,TGTGCCTGGAGCATCCCGGGGGGGCCCTTTGAAAAACTGTTTTTT
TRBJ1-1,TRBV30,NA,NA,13,CAWSVQEYTEAFF,TGTGCCTGGAGTGTACAGGAGTACACTGAAGCTTTCTTT
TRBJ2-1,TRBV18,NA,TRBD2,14,CASSPRLADNEQFF,TGTGCCAGCTCACCTCGACTAGCGGACAATGAGCAGTTCTTC
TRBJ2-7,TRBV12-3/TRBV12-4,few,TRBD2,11,CASSTSGKQYF,TGTGCCAGCAGTACTAGCGGCAAGCAGTACTTC